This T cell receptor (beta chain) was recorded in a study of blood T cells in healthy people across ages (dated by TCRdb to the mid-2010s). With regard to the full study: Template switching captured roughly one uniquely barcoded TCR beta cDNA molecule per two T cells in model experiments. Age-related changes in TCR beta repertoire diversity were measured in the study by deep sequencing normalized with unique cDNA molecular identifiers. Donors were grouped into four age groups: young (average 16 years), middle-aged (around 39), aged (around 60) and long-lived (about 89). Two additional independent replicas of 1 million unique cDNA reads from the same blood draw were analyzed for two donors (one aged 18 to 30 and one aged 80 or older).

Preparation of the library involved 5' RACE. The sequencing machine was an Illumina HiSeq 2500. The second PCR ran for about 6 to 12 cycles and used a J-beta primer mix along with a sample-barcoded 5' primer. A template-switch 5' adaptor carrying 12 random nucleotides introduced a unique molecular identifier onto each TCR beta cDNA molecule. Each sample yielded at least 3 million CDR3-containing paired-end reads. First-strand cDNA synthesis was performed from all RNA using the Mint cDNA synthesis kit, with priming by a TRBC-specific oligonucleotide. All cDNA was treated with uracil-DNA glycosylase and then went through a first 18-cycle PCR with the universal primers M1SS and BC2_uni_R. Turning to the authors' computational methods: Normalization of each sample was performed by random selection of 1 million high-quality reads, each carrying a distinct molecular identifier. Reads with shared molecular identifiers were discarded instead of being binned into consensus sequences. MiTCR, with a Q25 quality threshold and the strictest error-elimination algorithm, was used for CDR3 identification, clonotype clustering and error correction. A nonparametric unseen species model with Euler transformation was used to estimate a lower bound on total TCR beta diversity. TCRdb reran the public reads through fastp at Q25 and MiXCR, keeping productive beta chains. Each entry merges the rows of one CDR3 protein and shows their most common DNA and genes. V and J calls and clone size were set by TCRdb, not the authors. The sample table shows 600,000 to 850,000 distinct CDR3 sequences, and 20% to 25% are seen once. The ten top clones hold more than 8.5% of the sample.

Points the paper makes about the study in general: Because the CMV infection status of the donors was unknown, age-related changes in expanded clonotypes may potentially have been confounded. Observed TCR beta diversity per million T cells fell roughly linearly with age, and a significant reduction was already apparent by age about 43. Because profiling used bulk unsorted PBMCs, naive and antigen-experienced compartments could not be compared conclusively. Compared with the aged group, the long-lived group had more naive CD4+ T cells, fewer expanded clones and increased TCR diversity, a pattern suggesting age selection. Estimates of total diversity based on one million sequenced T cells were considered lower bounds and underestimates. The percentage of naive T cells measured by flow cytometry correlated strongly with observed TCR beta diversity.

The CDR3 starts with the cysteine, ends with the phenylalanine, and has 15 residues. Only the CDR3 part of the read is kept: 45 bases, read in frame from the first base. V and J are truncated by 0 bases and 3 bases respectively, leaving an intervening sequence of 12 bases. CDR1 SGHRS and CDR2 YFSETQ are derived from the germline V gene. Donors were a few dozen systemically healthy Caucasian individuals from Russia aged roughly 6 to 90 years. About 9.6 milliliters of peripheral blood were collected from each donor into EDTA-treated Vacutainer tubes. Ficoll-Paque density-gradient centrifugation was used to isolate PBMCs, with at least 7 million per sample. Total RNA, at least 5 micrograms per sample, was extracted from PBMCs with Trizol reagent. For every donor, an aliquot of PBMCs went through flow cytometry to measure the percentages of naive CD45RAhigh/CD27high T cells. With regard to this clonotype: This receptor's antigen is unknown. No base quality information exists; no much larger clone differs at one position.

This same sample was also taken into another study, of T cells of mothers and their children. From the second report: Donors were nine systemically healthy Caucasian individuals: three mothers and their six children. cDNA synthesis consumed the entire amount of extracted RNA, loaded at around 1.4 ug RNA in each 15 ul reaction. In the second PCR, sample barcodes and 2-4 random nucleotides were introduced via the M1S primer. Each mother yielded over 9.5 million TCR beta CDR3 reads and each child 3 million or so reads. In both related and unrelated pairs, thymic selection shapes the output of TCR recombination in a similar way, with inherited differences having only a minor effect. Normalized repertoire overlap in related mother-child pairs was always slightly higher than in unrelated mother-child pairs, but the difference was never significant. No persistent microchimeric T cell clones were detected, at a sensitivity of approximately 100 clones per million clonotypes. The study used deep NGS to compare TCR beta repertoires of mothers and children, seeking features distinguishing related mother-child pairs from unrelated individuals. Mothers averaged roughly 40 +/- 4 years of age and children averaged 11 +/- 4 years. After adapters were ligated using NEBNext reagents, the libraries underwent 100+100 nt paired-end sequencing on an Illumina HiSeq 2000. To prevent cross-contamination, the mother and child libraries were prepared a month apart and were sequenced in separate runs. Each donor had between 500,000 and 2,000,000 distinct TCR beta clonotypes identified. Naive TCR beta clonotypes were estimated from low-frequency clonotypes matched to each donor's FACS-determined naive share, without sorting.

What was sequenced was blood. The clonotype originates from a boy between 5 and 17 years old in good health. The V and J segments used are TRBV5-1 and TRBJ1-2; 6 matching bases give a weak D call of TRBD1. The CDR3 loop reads CASSLDRASDYGYTF. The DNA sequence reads TGCGCCAGCAGCTTGGACAGGGCTTCAGACTATGGCTACACCTTC.